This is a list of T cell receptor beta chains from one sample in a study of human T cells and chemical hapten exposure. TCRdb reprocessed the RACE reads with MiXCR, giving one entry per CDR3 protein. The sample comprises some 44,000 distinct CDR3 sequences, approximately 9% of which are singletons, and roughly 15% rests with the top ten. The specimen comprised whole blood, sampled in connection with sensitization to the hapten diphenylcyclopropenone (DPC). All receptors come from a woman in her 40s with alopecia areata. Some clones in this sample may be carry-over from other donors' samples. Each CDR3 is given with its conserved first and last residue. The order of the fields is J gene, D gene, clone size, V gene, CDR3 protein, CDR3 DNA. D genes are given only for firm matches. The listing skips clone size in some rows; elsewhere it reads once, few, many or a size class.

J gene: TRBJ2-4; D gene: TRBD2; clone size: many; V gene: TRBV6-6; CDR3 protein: CASTLAGGLAKNIQYF; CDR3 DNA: TGTGCCAGCACCTTAGCGGGGGGCCTAGCCAAAAACATTCAGTACTTC
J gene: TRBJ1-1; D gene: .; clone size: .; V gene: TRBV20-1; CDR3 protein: CSARDWEGSALPTEAFF; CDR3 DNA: TGCAGTGCTAGAGATTGGGAGGGCTCAGCCCTACCAACTGAAGCTTTCTTT
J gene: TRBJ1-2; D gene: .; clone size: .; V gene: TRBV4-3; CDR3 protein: CASSLGILRTGYTF; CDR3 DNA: TGCGCCAGCAGCCTGGGAATATTAAGAACTGGCTACACCTTC
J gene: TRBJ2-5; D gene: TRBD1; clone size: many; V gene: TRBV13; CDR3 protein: CASSQTPGTAKETQYF; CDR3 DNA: TGTGCCAGCAGCCAAACCCCCGGGACAGCGAAAGAGACCCAGTACTTC
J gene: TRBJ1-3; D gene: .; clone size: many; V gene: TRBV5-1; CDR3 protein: CASSLEVQGSGNTIYF; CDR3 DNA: TGCGCCAGCAGCTTGGAGGTACAAGGCTCTGGAAACACCATATATTTT
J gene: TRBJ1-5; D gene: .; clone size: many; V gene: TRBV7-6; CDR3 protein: CASSLVGAPDQPQHF; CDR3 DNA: TGTGCCAGCAGCTTGGTGGGCGCCCCGGATCAGCCCCAGCATTTT
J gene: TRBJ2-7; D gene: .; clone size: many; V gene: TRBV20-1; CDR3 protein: CSAREGFSYEQYF; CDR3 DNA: TGCAGTGCTAGAGAGGGATTTTCCTACGAGCAGTACTTC
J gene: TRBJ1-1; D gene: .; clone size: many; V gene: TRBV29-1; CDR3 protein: CSVGERVNTEAFF; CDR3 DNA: TGCAGCGTTGGGGAGCGTGTTAACACTGAAGCTTTCTTT
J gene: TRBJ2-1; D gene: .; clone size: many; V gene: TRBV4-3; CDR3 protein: CASSRRTSSYNEQFF; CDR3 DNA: TGCGCCAGCAGCCGGCGGACGAGCTCCTACAATGAGCAGTTCTTC
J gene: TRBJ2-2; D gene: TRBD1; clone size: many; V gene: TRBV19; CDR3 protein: CASMGRAGGTGELFF; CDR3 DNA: TGTGCCAGTATGGGTCGGGCAGGGGGCACCGGGGAGCTGTTTTTT
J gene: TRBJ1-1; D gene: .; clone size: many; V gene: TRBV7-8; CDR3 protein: CASSPGGPEAFF; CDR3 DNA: TGTGCCAGCAGCCCTGGGGGACCTGAAGCTTTCTTT